The next 5 T cell receptor beta chains were all read from a single sample in a study of shared clonotypes between healthy human individuals. TCRdb's copy holds only in-frame clones and misses some; the assay was immunoSEQ multiplex PCR. The sample shows 2 million or so clones, roughly 95% of them seen only once. Naive-designated CD8 cells lacked CD45RO, were positively enriched for CCR7, and omitted terminally differentiated effector memory CD45RA+ cells. The sequenced material came from naive CD8+ T cells sorted from blood. The receptor source for this set is a man aged 18 to 29 in good health.

This chain joins TRBV6-6 and TRBJ1-2; D unresolved. Germline-derived CDR1 and CDR2 are MNHNY and SVGAGI (reference sequence). The CDR3 sequence is 14 residues long. With 5 bases removed from V and 2 bases from J, the gap between germline ends came to 12 bases. Here the CDR3 reads CASSSPGPNYGYTF. The CDR3 region has the DNA TGTGCCAGCAGTAGTCCCGGTCCGAACTATGGCTACACCTTC.

The gene calls are TRBV5-4 and TRBJ1-1, with unresolved D. The germline V gene encodes CDR1 SGHNT and CDR2 YYREEE (reference sequence). This CDR3 comprises 13 residues. V dropped 0 bases and J dropped 4 bases, with 7 bases sitting between them. The chain's CDR3 is CASSLEGPTEAFF. The CDR3 region has the DNA TGTGCCAGCAGCTTGGAAGGGCCCACTGAAGCTTTCTTT.

The chain is built from TRBV19 and TRBJ2-2; a possible D gene is TRBD1 (6 bases). This CDR3 comprises 14 residues. The germline V and J ends were trimmed by 8 bases and 4 bases, with 14 bases remaining between them. CDR1 and CDR2 (germline): LNHDA, SQIVND (reference sequence). CDR3 sequence: CASLQGDGTGELFF. DNA for the CDR3: TGTGCCAGTCTACAGGGCGACGGCACCGGGGAGCTGTTTTTT.

This sequence joins TRBV29-1 and TRBJ2-3, with D unresolved. CDR1 and CDR2 from the germline V gene are SQVTM and ANQGSEA. The V end was cut by 3 bases, the J end by 2 bases, with 9 bases between. There are 13 residues in the CDR3. CDR3 sequence: CSVEYPFTDTQYF. The DNA of the CDR3 is TGCAGCGTTGAGTACCCTTTCACAGATACGCAGTATTTT.

Of note for this clone: This specimen includes other DNA sequences encoding the same CDR3. CDR3 sequence (DNA): TGTGCCAGCAGATCTCGAGGGAGCTACGAGCAGTACTTC. Translated, it gives CASRSRGSYEQYF. The chain links TRBV5-4 to TRBJ2-7; D might be TRBD2 (5 bases). In germline, CDR1 is SGHNT, CDR2 YYREEE (reference sequence). Trimming removed 5 bases at V and 3 bases at J, with 12 bases between. The CDR3 sequence is 13 residues long.